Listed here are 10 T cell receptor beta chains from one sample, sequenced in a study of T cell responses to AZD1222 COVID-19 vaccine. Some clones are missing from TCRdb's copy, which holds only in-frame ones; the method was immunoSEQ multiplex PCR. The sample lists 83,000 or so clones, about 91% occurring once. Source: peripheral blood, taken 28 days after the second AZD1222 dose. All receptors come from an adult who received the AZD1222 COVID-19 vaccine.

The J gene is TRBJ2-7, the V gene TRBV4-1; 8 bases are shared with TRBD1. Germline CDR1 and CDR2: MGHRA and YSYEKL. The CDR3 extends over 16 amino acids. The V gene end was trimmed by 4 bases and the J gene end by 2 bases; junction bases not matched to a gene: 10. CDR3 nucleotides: TGCGCCAGCAGCCCAAGCATCCGACAGGGGACCTACGAGCAGTACTTC. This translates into CASSPSIRQGTYEQYF.

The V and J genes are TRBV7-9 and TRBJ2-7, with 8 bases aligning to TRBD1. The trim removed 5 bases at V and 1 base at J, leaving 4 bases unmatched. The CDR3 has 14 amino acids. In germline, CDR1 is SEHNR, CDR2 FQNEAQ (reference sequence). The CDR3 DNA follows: TGTGCCAGCAGCAGGGGACAGGAGTCCTACGAGCAGTACTTC. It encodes CASSRGQESYEQYF. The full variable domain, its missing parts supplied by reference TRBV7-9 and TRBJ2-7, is DTGVSQNPRHKITKRGQNVTFRCDPISEHNRLYWYRQTLGQGPEFLTYFQNEAQLEKSRLLSDRFSAERPKGSFSTLEIQRTEQGDSAMYLCASSRGQESYEQYFGPGTRLTVT.

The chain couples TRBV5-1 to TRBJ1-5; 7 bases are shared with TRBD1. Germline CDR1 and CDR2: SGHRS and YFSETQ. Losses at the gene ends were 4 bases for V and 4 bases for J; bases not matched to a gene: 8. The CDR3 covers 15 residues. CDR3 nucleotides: TGCGCCAGCAGCCTTCGGACAGGACGGAATCAGCCCCAGCATTTT. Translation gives CASSLRTGRNQPQHF.

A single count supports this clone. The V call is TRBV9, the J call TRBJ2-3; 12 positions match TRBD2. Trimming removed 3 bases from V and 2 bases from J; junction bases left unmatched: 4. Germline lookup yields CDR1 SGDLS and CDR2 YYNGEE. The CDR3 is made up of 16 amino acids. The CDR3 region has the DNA TGTGCCAGCAGCGACGGACTAGCGGGGTTCACAGATACGCAGTATTTT. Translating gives CASSDGLAGFTDTQYF.

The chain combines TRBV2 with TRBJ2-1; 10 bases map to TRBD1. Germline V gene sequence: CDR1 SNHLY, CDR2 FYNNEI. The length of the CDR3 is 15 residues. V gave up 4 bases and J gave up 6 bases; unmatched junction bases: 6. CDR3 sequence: CASSVGQGERNEQFF. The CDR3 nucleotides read TGTGCCAGCAGTGTAGGACAGGGGGAGCGCAATGAGCAGTTCTTC.

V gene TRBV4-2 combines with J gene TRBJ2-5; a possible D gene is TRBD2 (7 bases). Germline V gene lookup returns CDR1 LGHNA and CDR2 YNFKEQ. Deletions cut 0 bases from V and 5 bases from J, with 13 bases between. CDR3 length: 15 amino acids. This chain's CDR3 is CASSQEGTGGETQYF. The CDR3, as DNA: TGTGCCAGCAGCCAAGAGGGGACGGGGGGCGAGACCCAGTACTTC.

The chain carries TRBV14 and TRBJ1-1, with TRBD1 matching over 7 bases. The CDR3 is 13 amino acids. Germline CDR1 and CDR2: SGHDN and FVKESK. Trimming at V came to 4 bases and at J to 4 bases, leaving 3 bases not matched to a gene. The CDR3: CASSLGQLTEAFF. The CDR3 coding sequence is TGTGCCAGCAGCCTGGGACAGCTCACTGAAGCTTTCTTT.

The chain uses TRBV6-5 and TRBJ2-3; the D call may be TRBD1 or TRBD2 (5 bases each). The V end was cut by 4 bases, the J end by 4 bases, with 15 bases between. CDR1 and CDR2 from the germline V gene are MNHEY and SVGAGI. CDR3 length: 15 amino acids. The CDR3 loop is CASSSAKMGADTQYF. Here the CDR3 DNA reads TGTGCCAGCAGTTCCGCGAAGATGGGGGCAGATACGCAGTATTTT.

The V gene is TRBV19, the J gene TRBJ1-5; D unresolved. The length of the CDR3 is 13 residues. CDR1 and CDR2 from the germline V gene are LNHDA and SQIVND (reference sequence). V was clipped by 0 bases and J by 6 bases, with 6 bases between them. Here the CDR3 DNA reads TGTGCCAGTAGTATAGAGATCAGTCAGCCCCAGCATTTT. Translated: CASSIEISQPQHF.

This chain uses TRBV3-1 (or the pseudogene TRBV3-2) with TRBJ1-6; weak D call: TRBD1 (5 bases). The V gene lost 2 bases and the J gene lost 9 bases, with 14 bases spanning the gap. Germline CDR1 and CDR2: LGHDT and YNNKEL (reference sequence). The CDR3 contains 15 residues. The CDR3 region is CASSQFAGAASPLHF. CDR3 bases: TGTGCCAGCAGCCAATTTGCTGGGGCCGCTTCACCCCTCCACTTT.